A selection of T cell receptor beta chains follows, all from one sample in a study of tumor-infiltrating lymphocytes in oesophageal squamous cell carcinoma. One entry per CDR3 protein, called by TCRdb with MiXCR from the PCR reads. The data contain 20,000 to 30,000 distinct CDR3 sequences, more than 35% of them seen just once; the ten biggest clones take up less than 30%. The material sequenced was esophageal tumor tissue. Receptors originate from a male donor with esophageal squamous cell carcinoma. Both conserved end residues are part of each CDR3. D genes are given only for firm matches. Only some rows state a clone size, as once, few, many or a class for expanded clones.

TRBJ2-5 | 16 | TRBV5-8 | . | . | TGTGCCAGCAGCTGGGGGCTGGTGGGTGCAACGGAGACCCAGTACTTC | CASSWGLVGATETQYF
TRBJ2-5 | 13 | TRBV19 | TRBD2 | many | TGTGCCAGTAGTTCCCTAGCGGGGGAGACCCAGTACTTC | CASSSLAGETQYF
TRBJ1-2 | 16 | TRBV2 | . | many | TGTGCCAGCACGGATCGGCCGGGGGACCATCCCTATGGCTACACCTTC | CASTDRPGDHPYGYTF
TRBJ2-7 | 13 | TRBV19 | TRBD1 | . | TGTGCCAGTAGTATCAGACAGGGCAGCGAGCAGTACTTC | CASSIRQGSEQYF
TRBJ2-3 | 15 | TRBV11-3 | . | many | TGTGCCAGCAGCCGCCAGGGTGCTAGCACAGATACGCAGTATTTT | CASSRQGASTDTQYF
TRBJ1-4 | 15 | TRBV7-2 | . | . | TGTGCCAGCAGCTTAGTTGGAGGACAAACTTTGGAACTGTTTTTT | CASSLVGGQTLELFF
TRBJ1-1 | 13 | TRBV12-3/TRBV12-4 | . | . | TGTGCCAGCAGTAAAACAGGGAACACTGAAGCTTTCTTT | CASSKTGNTEAFF
TRBJ1-5 | 15 | TRBV28 | TRBD1 | few | TGTGCCAGCAGTGTGACAGGGGGCGTAGGTCAGCCCCAGCATTTT | CASSVTGGVGQPQHF
TRBJ2-1 | 12 | TRBV2 | . | . | TGTGCCAGCAATGGGGGTGGCAATGAGCAGTTCTTC | CASNGGGNEQFF
TRBJ2-1 | 17 | TRBV6-6 | . | once | TGTGCCAGCAGTTACTCCTCACGTTGGACGGGGGGCGATGAGCAGTTCTTC | CASSYSSRWTGGDEQFF
TRBJ2-6 | 17 | TRBV24-1 | TRBD2 | many | TGTGCCACCAGTGAAGGACTAGCGGGGGGGTGGGCCAACGTCCTGACTTTC | CATSEGLAGGWANVLTF
TRBJ2-3 | 16 | TRBV7-9 | . | medium-sized | TGTGCCAGCAGCTCAGTCGGGGGCCGTACGACAGATACGCAGTATTTT | CASSSVGGRTTDTQYF
TRBJ2-6 | 15 | TRBV7-9 | TRBD2 | . | TGTGCCAGCAGCTTTGCGGGAGCTGGGGCCAACGTCCTGACTTTC | CASSFAGAGANVLTF
TRBJ2-3 | 14 | TRBV7-3 | . | once | TGTGCCAGCAGCTTCGGCCATAACGCAGATACGCAGTATTTT | CASSFGHNADTQYF
TRBJ1-1 | 13 | TRBV6-6 | . | . | TGTGCCAGCAGTTACACCCTGAACACTGAAGCTTTCTTT | CASSYTLNTEAFF
TRBJ1-2 | 14 | TRBV4-1 | . | . | TGCGCCAGCAGCCAAATGGGCCAAGTAGGCGGCTACACCTTC | CASSQMGQVGGYTF
TRBJ2-3 | 12 | TRBV11-2 | . | . | TGTGCCAGCAGCTTAGGAGGTGATACGCAGTATTTT | CASSLGGDTQYF
TRBJ2-2 | 14 | TRBV7-3 | . | few | TGTGCCAGCAGCTTAAACCAGTACACCGGGGAGCTGTTTTTT | CASSLNQYTGELFF
TRBJ2-3 | 15 | TRBV7-2 | TRBD1 | . | TGTGCCAGCAGCACTCTACAGGGGAGCACAGATACGCAGTATTTT | CASSTLQGSTDTQYF
TRBJ2-7 | 16 | TRBV6-6 | . | many | TGTGCCAGCAGTTACTCGACGGACTTGGCCTACAATGAGCAGTACTTC | CASSYSTDLAYNEQYF
TRBJ2-7 | 15 | TRBV24-1 | . | many | TGTGCCACCAGTGCCCCGGGAACGGTTTACAATGAGCAGTACTTC | CATSAPGTVYNEQYF
TRBJ2-6 | 17 | TRBV5-1 | . | many | TGCGCCAGCAGCTCCCTAGCGACTAGCTCTGGGGCCAACGTCCTGACTTTC | CASSSLATSSGANVLTF
TRBJ2-6 | 16 | TRBV7-2 | TRBD1 | . | TGTGCCAGCAGTCCTAGTACAGGGGCTGGGGCCAACGTCCTGACTTTT | CASSPSTGAGANVLTF
TRBJ1-2 | 15 | TRBV20-1 | TRBD1 | once | TGCAGTGCTAGACGAACAGGGGGCCCCTGGGATGGCTACACCTTC | CSARRTGGPWDGYTF
TRBJ1-2 | 14 | TRBV7-8 | . | . | TGTGCCAGCAGCTTAGGGGACGGGAACTATGGCTACACCTTC | CASSLGDGNYGYTF
TRBJ2-7 | 16 | TRBV3-1 | . | . | TGTGCCAGCAGCCCAAGAGGCTTCACCCTAAACTACGAGCAGTACTTC | CASSPRGFTLNYEQYF
TRBJ1-1 | 14 | TRBV4-2 | . | few | TGTGCCAGCAGCCAAGACAGGGCGAACACTGAAGCTTTCTTT | CASSQDRANTEAFF
TRBJ1-4 | 13 | TRBV7-3 | TRBD1 | . | TGTGCCAGCAGCAAGGGGGCGCGTGAAGAACTGTTTTTT | CASSKGAREELFF
TRBJ1-1 | 14 | TRBV30 | . | . | TGTGCCTGGAGTCCTCTGATGAGGATTCTTGAAGCTTTCTTT | CAWSPLMRILEAFF
TRBJ2-1 | 17 | TRBV28 | . | . | TGTGCCAGCAGTTTATCTCCAGGGATGGGCTCCTACAATGAGCAGTTCTTC | CASSLSPGMGSYNEQFF
TRBJ2-7 | 13 | TRBV7-6 | . | . | TGTGCCAGCAGCTTAGAACGGACCTACGAGCAGTACTTC | CASSLERTYEQYF
TRBJ2-3 | 15 | TRBV5-4 | TRBD2 | . | TGTGCCAGCAGCTTGAGCGGGGGGGCACTGGGTACGCAGTATTTT | CASSLSGGALGTQYF
TRBJ2-2 | 15 | TRBV7-9 | TRBD1 | many | TGTGCCAGCAGCCCCGGGACAGGGGTCACCGGGGAGCTGTTTTTT | CASSPGTGVTGELFF
TRBJ2-5 | 14 | TRBV7-4 | . | . | TGTGCCAGCAGCTTAATTTGGGCCCAAGAGACCCAGTACTTC | CASSLIWAQETQYF
TRBJ2-1 | 14 | TRBV5-1 | . | . | TGCGCCAGCAGCAAAGATAGGAGGGGCGATGAGCAGTTCTTC | CASSKDRRGDEQFF
TRBJ1-4 | 15 | TRBV5-3 | . | few | TGTGCCAGAAGCTTGCAGGGCCAGGGTACTGAAAAACTGTTTTTT | CARSLQGQGTEKLFF
TRBJ2-7 | 14 | TRBV10-3 | TRBD1 | few | TGTGCCATCCGGACCGGGACAGGGGATAACGAGCAGTACTTC | CAIRTGTGDNEQYF
TRBJ2-5 | 17 | TRBV10-3 | TRBD2 | many | TGTGCCATCAGTGAGTCCGCTAGCGGGAGGCTCCAAGAGACCCAGTACTTC | CAISESASGRLQETQYF
TRBJ2-7 | 15 | TRBV7-6 | TRBD1 | medium-sized | TGTGCCAGCAGCTTAGCAGGACAGGGCGATTCCGAGCAGTACTTC | CASSLAGQGDSEQYF
TRBJ2-1 | 12 | TRBV7-9 | . | . | TGTGCCAGCAGCTTAGGTGTAGGAGAGCAGTTCTTC | CASSLGVGEQFF